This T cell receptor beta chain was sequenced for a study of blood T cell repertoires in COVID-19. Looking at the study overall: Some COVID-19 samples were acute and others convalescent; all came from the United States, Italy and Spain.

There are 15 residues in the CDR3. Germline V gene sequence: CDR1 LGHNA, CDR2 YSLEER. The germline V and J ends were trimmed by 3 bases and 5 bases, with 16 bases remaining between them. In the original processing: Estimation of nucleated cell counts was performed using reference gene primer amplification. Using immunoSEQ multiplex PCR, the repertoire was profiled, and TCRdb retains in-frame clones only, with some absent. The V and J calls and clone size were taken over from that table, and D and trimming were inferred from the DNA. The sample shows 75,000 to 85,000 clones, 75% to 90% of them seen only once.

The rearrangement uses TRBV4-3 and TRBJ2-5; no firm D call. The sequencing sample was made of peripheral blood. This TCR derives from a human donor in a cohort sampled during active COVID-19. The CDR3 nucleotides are TGCGCCAGCAGCCATGCAACGGGTGCTTCGGAGACCCAGTACTTC. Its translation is CASSHATGASETQYF.